The 2 T cell receptor beta chains below all came from one sample that was sequenced in a study of spatial heterogeneity in lung cancer (dated by TCRdb to about 2019). Read against the paper, the sample's time point label means: sample taken at primary tumor resection. Libraries were built with 5' RACE. The listed sequencing device is NextSeq 500. TCRdb passed the public sequencing reads through fastp at Q25 and MiXCR, retaining productive beta sequences. Each CDR3 protein appears once, grouped with its most common genes and DNA. The sample has about 39,000 distinct CDR3 sequences on record, 3.1% of them singletons. The ten biggest clones cover roughly 34% of the sample. Sequencing was performed on normal lung tissue next to the tumor, taken at surgery. Source of these receptors: a male donor with early-stage non-small cell lung cancer.

This clonotype was counted ten times or more. The chain joins TRBV6-2 or TRBV6-3 to TRBJ2-4; 8 nucleotides agree with TRBD1. This CDR3 has 15 residues. Looked up from germline, CDR1 is MNHEY and CDR2 is SVGEGT. V dropped 7 bases and J dropped 0; count of bases not matched to a gene: 5. The CDR3: CASKATGEAKNIQYF. CDR3 nucleotide sequence: TGTGCCAGCAAAGCGACAGGGGAAGCCAAAAACATTCAGTACTTC.

This clonotype was counted at least ten times. This sequence joins TRBV29-1 and TRBJ2-5; D might be TRBD2 (6 bases). The germline gives CDR1 SQVTM, CDR2 ANQGSEA. This CDR3 contains 11 residues. Trimming removed 7 bases from V and 5 bases from J, with 11 bases in between. CDR3 in DNA: TGCAGCGCTGTGCGGGGTGAGACCCAGTACTTC. Encoded protein: CSAVRGETQYF.